The clone carrying this T cell receptor (beta chain) appeared many times. In germline, CDR1 is MNHEY, CDR2 SVGAGI. V dropped 3 bases and J dropped 5; count of bases not matched to a gene: 6. The CDR3 runs 14 residues. These data belong to a study of cytomegalovirus exposure and HLA in healthy donors. This PCR relied on a set of 60 Vbeta primers and 13 Jbeta primers. The assay was immunoSEQ multiplex PCR, and TCRdb's table has in-frame clones only and misses some. The sample holds 150,000 to 200,000 clones; 75% to 85% are singletons and the top ten take more than 0.95%. The source material was PBMCs. This sequence was found in a girl aged 2 to 9 in good health and CMV-seropositive. The chain uses TRBV6-5 and TRBJ2-5; 7 bases map to TRBD2. In DNA form, the CDR3 reads TGTGCCAGCAGTTATTACGGGGGAGGGGAGACCCAGTACTTC. Its protein is CASSYYGGGETQYF.